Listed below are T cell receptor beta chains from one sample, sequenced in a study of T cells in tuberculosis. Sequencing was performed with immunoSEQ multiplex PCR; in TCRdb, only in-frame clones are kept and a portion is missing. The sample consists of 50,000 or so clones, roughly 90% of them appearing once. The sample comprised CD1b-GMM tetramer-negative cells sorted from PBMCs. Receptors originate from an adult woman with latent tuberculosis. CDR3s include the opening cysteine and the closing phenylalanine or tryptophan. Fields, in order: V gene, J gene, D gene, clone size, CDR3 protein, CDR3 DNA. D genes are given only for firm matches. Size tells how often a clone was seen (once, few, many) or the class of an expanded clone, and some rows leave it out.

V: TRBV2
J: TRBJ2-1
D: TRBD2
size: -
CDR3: CASSPTSGGVNEQFF
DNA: TGTGCCAGCAGTCCTACTAGCGGGGGGGTCAATGAGCAGTTCTTC

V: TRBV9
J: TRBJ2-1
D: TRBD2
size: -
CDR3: CASSVEAGVDHEQFF
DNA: TGTGCCAGCAGCGTAGAGGCGGGAGTTGACCATGAGCAGTTCTTC

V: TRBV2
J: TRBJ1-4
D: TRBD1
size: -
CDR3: CASSTRDSNEKLFF
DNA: TGTGCCAGCAGTACCCGGGACAGTAATGAAAAACTGTTTTTT

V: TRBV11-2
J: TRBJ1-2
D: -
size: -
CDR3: CASSLGAGLYGYTF
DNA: TGTGCCAGCAGCTTAGGCGCGGGGCTCTATGGCTACACCTTC

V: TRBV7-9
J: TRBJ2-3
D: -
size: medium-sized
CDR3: CASSFRTTTDTQYF
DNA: TGTGCCAGCAGTTTTCGGACTACCACAGATACGCAGTATTTT

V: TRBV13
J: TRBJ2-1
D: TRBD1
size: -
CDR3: CASRPGTELYNEQFF
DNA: TGTGCCAGCAGACCCGGGACAGAGCTGTACAATGAGCAGTTCTTC

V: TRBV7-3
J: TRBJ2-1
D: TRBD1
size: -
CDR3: CASSFGTGEGEQFF
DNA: TGTGCCAGCAGCTTCGGGACAGGGGAGGGTGAGCAGTTCTTC

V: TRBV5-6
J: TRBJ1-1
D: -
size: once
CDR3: CASSHESGTEAFF
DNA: TGTGCCAGCAGTCACGAATCGGGGACTGAAGCTTTCTTT

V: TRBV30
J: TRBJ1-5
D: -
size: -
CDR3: CAWSHGNQPQHF
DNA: TGTGCCTGGAGTCATGGCAATCAGCCCCAGCATTTT

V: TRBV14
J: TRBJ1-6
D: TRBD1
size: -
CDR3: CASSQLGQGNSPLHF
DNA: TGTGCCAGCAGCCAACTTGGACAGGGAAATTCACCCCTCCACTTT

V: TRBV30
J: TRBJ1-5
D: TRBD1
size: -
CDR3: CAWRPTGGAGQPQHF
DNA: TGTGCCTGGAGACCCACAGGGGGCGCGGGTCAGCCCCAGCATTTT

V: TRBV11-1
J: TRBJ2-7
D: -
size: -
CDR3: CASKAENSYEQYF
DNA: TGTGCCAGCAAGGCGGAAAACTCCTACGAGCAGTACTTC

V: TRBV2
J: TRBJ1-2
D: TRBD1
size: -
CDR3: CASLQGAHEYGYTF
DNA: TGTGCCAGTTTACAGGGGGCTCATGAGTATGGCTACACCTTC

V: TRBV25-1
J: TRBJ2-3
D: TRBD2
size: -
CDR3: CASSDLSGSSDTQYF
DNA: TGTGCCAGCAGTGACCTTAGCGGGAGTTCGGATACGCAGTATTTT

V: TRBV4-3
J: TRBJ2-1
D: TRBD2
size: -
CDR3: CASSQEGSGSVNEQFF
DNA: TGCGCCAGCAGCCAAGAAGGAAGCGGGAGTGTTAATGAGCAGTTCTTC

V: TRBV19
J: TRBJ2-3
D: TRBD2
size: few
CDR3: CASSIDRLAGGHSTDTQYF
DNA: TGTGCCAGTAGTATAGATCGACTAGCGGGGGGCCATAGCACAGATACGCAGTATTTT

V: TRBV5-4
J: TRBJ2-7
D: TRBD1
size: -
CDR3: CASSTQQGAAYEQYF
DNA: TGTGCCAGCAGCACCCAACAGGGGGCAGCTTACGAGCAGTACTTC

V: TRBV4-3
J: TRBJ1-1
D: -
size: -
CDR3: CASSQGGLGTEAFF
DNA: TGCGCCAGCAGCCAAGGAGGGTTAGGCACTGAAGCTTTCTTT

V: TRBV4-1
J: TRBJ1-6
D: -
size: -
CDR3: CASSHLGGHSPLHF
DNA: TGCGCCAGCAGCCATCTCGGAGGGCATTCACCCCTCCACTTT

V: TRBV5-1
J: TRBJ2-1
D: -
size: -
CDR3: CASSLVFAGTNEQFF
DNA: TGCGCCAGCAGCTTGGTATTCGCGGGGACTAATGAGCAGTTCTTC

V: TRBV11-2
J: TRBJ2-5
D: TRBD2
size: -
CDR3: CASSSRPSATGGETQYF
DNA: TGTGCCAGCAGCTCTAGACCCTCCGCTACGGGGGGAGAGACCCAGTACTTC

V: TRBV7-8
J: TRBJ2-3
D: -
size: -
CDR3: CASSRDRSGTQYF
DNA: TGTGCCAGCAGCCGAGACAGGTCTGGTACGCAGTATTTT

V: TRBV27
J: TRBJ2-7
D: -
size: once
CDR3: CASSSPGQSSEQYF
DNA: TGTGCCAGCAGTTCCCCGGGACAATCATCCGAGCAGTACTTC

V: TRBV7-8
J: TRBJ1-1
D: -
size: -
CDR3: CASSLERWAGANTEAFF
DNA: TGTGCCAGCAGCTTAGAGAGGTGGGCAGGGGCGAACACTGAAGCTTTCTTT

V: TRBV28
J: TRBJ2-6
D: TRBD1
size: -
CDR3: CASSYGQGRGGANVLTF
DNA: TGTGCCAGCAGCTACGGACAGGGCCGAGGGGGGGCCAACGTCCTGACTTTC

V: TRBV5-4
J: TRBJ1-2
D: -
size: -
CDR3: CASSLADRHYGYTF
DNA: TGTGCCAGCAGCTTGGCCGACAGACACTATGGCTACACCTTC

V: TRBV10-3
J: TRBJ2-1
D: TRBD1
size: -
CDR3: CATNTDRGFYNEQFF
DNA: TGTGCCACCAATACGGACAGGGGTTTCTACAATGAGCAGTTCTTC

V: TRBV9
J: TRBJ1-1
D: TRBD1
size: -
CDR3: CASSVDPGQGGTEAFF
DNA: TGTGCCAGCAGCGTAGACCCGGGACAGGGAGGTACTGAAGCTTTCTTT

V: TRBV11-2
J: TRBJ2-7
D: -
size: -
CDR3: CASSFGRAYEQYF
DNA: TGTGCCAGCAGCTTCGGCAGGGCCTACGAGCAGTACTTC

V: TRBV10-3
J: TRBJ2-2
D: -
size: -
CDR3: CAISELGGARGELFF
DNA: TGTGCCATCAGTGAGTTAGGAGGGGCGCGAGGGGAGCTGTTTTTT

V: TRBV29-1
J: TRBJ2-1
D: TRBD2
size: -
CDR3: CSVVSSGRGDEQFF
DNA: TGCAGCGTTGTATCGAGCGGGAGAGGGGATGAGCAGTTCTTC

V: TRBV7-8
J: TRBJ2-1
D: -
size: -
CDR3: CASSLKRPGSYNEQFF
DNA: TGTGCCAGCAGCTTAAAGCGTCCCGGCTCCTACAATGAGCAGTTCTTC

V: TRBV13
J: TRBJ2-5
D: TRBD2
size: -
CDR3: CASSFSEGSGGETQYF
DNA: TGTGCCAGCAGCTTTAGTGAGGGTAGCGGGGGAGAGACCCAGTACTTC

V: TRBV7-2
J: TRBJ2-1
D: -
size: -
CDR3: CASSPQALTNEQFF
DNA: TGTGCCAGCAGCCCCCAAGCCCTAACCAATGAGCAGTTCTTC

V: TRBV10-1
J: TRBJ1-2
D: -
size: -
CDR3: CASSDKYYGYTF
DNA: TGCGCCAGCAGTGACAAATACTATGGCTACACCTTC

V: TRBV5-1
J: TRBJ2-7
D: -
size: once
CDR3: CASSLGPTPHEQYF
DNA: TGCGCCAGCAGCTTGGGTCCAACACCGCACGAGCAGTACTTC

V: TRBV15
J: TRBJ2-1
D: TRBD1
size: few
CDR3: CATSIEQGASNEQFF
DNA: TGTGCCACCAGCATCGAGCAGGGGGCTTCAAATGAGCAGTTCTTC

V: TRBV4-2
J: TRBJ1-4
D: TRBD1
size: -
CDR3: CASSHKGATNEKLFF
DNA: TGTGCCAGCAGCCACAAGGGGGCTACTAATGAAAAACTGTTTTTT

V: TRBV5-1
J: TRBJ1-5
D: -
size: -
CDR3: CASSPDGQTNQPQHF
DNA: TGCGCCAGCAGCCCTGATGGACAGACAAATCAGCCCCAGCATTTT

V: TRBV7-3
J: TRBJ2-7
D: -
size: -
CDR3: CASSLTGTSYEQYF
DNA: TGTGCCAGCAGCTTAACGGGGACTTCCTACGAGCAGTACTTC

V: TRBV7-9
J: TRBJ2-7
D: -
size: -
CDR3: CASSFVSSGRGKYEQYF
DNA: TGTGCCAGCAGCTTTGTCTCTTCGGGCAGGGGAAAATACGAGCAGTACTTC

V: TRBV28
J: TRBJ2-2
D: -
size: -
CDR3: CASSFKLGKNTGELFF
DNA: TGTGCCAGCAGTTTTAAGCTCGGGAAGAACACCGGGGAGCTGTTTTTT

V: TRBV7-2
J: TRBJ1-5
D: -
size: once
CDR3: CASSFLNQPQHF
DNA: TGTGCCAGCAGCTTCTTGAATCAGCCCCAGCATTTT

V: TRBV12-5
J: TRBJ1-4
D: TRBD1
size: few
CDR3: CASGPGTGDEKLFF
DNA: TGTGCTAGTGGACCCGGGACAGGGGATGAAAAACTGTTTTTT

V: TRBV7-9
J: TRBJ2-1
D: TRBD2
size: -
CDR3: CASSPRTSGADNEQFF
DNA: TGTGCCAGCAGCCCAAGGACTAGCGGGGCCGACAATGAGCAGTTCTTC

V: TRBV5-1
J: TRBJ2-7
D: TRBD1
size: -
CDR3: CASSQGQGVYEQYF
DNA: TGCGCCAGCAGCCAAGGACAGGGAGTATACGAGCAGTACTTC

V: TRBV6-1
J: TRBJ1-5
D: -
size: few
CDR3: CASGLEGNQPQHF
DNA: TGTGCCAGTGGGTTAGAGGGAAATCAGCCCCAGCATTTT

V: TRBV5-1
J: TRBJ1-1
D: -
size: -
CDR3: CASSLGTANTEAFF
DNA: TGCGCCAGCAGCTTGGGGACAGCTAACACTGAAGCTTTCTTT

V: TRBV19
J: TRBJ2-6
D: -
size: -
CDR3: CASSMSGANVLTF
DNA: TGTGCCAGTAGTATGTCGGGGGCCAACGTCCTGACTTTC

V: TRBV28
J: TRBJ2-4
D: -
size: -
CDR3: CASSSLTRFGNIQYF
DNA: TGTGCCAGCAGTTCCCTCACTAGATTTGGAAACATTCAGTACTTC

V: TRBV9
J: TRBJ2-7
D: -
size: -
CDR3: CASSVGENYEQYF
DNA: TGTGCCAGCAGCGTGGGAGAAAACTACGAGCAGTACTTC

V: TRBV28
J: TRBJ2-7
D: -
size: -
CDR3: CASSNDRKISYEQYF
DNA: TGTGCCAGCAGCAATGACAGGAAAATCTCCTACGAGCAGTACTTC

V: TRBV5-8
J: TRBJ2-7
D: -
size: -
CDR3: CASSLTGWGAYEQYF
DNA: TGTGCCAGCAGCCTGACTGGTTGGGGGGCCTACGAGCAGTACTTC

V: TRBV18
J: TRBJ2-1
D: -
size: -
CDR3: CASSLTEGTPNVYEQFF
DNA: TGTGCCAGCTCACTAACCGAAGGGACTCCTAATGTCTATGAGCAGTTCTTC